This is a list of T cell receptor beta chains from one sample in a study of T cell responses to AZD1222 COVID-19 vaccine. The assay was immunoSEQ multiplex PCR, and TCRdb's table has in-frame clones only and misses some. The table has around 50,000 clones, 80% to 90% seen once. Here the sequenced sample was peripheral blood, taken on day 0 of AZD1222 vaccination. The receptors were sampled from an adult in good health. Both conserved end residues are part of each CDR3. The D gene is left open where the match is weak. Not all rows give a size; the values are once, few, many and, for expanded clones, a class.

cdr3_nt	cdr3_aa	d_call	v_call	j_call	clone_size
TGTGCCAGTAGTATAATAGGACAGGGGTTTGGGGCCAACGTCCTGACTTTC	CASSIIGQGFGANVLTF	TRBD1	TRBV19	TRBJ2-6	.
TGTGCCAGCAGTTACTGGGGGGGACAGCCCCAGCATTTT	CASSYWGGQPQHF	.	TRBV6-2/TRBV6-3	TRBJ1-5	.
TGTGCCAGCAGTTTATTAGGACTAGGGGAGACCCAGTACTTC	CASSLLGLGETQYF	TRBD2	TRBV27	TRBJ2-5	.
TGCGCCAGCAGCCAAGGGGCGGGAGGAGGCACAGATACGCAGTATTTT	CASSQGAGGGTDTQYF	TRBD2	TRBV4-1	TRBJ2-3	.
TGTGCCAGCAGCGGAGCTCCGGGATACCGATCCAATGAGCAGTTCTTC	CASSGAPGYRSNEQFF	.	TRBV27	TRBJ2-1	.
TGTGCCACCAGTGAGTTGACAGGATACGGCTACACCTTC	CATSELTGYGYTF	.	TRBV24-1	TRBJ1-2	.
TGTGCCAGCAGTCGGGAGGTTACAAAGGACTATGGCTACACCTTC	CASSREVTKDYGYTF	.	TRBV6-5	TRBJ1-2	once
TGCGCCAGCACGGTAGACAGGGCTTACACCGGGGAGCTGTTTTTT	CASTVDRAYTGELFF	TRBD1	TRBV5-1	TRBJ2-2	few
TGTGCCAGCAATAAAAGACAGACTAACTATGGCTACACCTTC	CASNKRQTNYGYTF	.	TRBV2	TRBJ1-2	.
TGTGCCAGTAGTATAGGATCTCAGCTTTACAATGAGCAGTTCTTC	CASSIGSQLYNEQFF	.	TRBV19	TRBJ2-1	once
TGTGCCAGCAGCCAGCGGGGAATGTCCTACGAGCAGTACTTC	CASSQRGMSYEQYF	TRBD2	TRBV27	TRBJ2-7	.
TGCGCCAGCAGCTTGGGTAGCAACCAAGAGACCCAGTACTTC	CASSLGSNQETQYF	.	TRBV5-1	TRBJ2-5	few
TGTGCCAGCAGAGTTTCAGGGAATGAAGCTTTCTTT	CASRVSGNEAFF	.	TRBV2	TRBJ1-1	.
TGCGCCAGCAGCTTTACGACAGGGGATCTCTACGAGCAGTACTTC	CASSFTTGDLYEQYF	TRBD1	TRBV5-1	TRBJ2-7	once
TGCGCCAGCAGCCTGACTACAGGGATAAACACTGAAGCTTTCTTT	CASSLTTGINTEAFF	.	TRBV5-1	TRBJ1-1	.
TGTGCCAGCAGCTTACAGCAGACTGGCTATGGCTACACCTTC	CASSLQQTGYGYTF	.	TRBV6-5	TRBJ1-2	.
TGTGCCAGCAGTGCCGAACTGGGGTTGACTGAAGCTTTCTTT	CASSAELGLTEAFF	.	TRBV2	TRBJ1-1	.
TGTGCCAGCAGTTCTCCGCCCCTGAACACTGAAGCTTTCTTT	CASSSPPLNTEAFF	.	TRBV6-2/TRBV6-3	TRBJ1-1	.
TGTGCCAGTAGTCCACTTCGTGGGGCCATTCAGTACTTC	CASSPLRGAIQYF	.	TRBV19	TRBJ2-4	.
TGTGCCAGCAGTCCTTGGCTTGGACTGGGTCAGCCCCAGCATTTT	CASSPWLGLGQPQHF	.	TRBV27	TRBJ1-5	.
TGCGCCAGCAGCCAATTGGGAGGGGCTCGTCAGCCCCAGCATTTT	CASSQLGGARQPQHF	.	TRBV4-1	TRBJ1-5	.
TGTGCCAGCAGTTTATTCGGCAGGCCTGGGGCCAACGTCCTGACTTTC	CASSLFGRPGANVLTF	.	TRBV27	TRBJ2-6	.
TGTGCCAGCAGCTTAGACAGGGGATGGGAGACCCAGTACTTC	CASSLDRGWETQYF	TRBD1	TRBV7-2	TRBJ2-5	.
TGCGCCAGCAGCTTGGGAGATGAGACCCAGTACTTC	CASSLGDETQYF	.	TRBV5-1	TRBJ2-5	.
TGTGCTAGCAGCTTTCGACCGGGACAGGGCTACGAGCAGTACTTC	CASSFRPGQGYEQYF	TRBD1	TRBV7-7	TRBJ2-7	few
TGCGCCAGCAGCCCCGTGAGGGCCCCCTTAAATAATTCACCCCTCCACTTT	CASSPVRAPLNNSPLHF	.	TRBV4-3	TRBJ1-6	.
TGTGCCAGCAGCACCGTGGAGACCCAGTACTTC	CASSTVETQYF	.	TRBV7-8	TRBJ2-5	.
TGTGCCAGCCTGCCCGGGACAGGGTTATACGAGCAGTACTTC	CASLPGTGLYEQYF	TRBD1	TRBV7-9	TRBJ2-7	.
TGCGCCAGCAGCGGACGACTCGACGACACTGAAGCTTTCTTT	CASSGRLDDTEAFF	.	TRBV5-1	TRBJ1-1	once
TGCGCCAGCAGAAAGTACGGGGTTGGCACCGGGGAGCTGTTTTTT	CASRKYGVGTGELFF	.	TRBV5-1	TRBJ2-2	.
TGTGCCAGCAGCGCGGGACTAGCGGTAACCTACAATGAGCAGTTCTTC	CASSAGLAVTYNEQFF	TRBD2	TRBV5-5	TRBJ2-1	.
TGTGCCAGCAGCCCGGGACAGGAAGCGAACTATGGCTACACCTTC	CASSPGQEANYGYTF	TRBD1	TRBV5-6	TRBJ1-2	once
TGTGCCAGCAGCGTAGGTTCCCGTCAGTCACCCCTCCACTTT	CASSVGSRQSPLHF	.	TRBV9	TRBJ1-6	.
TGTGCCAGCAGGGGACAGGGGGGCACTGAAGCTTTCTTT	CASRGQGGTEAFF	TRBD1	TRBV6-5	TRBJ1-1	.
TGTGCCAGCAGTGACCGAGGAGGCACTGAAGCTTTCTTT	CASSDRGGTEAFF	.	TRBV6-4	TRBJ1-1	.
TGCGCCAGCAGCTCCACAGGGGCAACTAATGAAAAACTGTTTTTT	CASSSTGATNEKLFF	TRBD1	TRBV5-1	TRBJ1-4	.
TGTGCCAGTACGGGGCAGATGAGCGGCTACACCTTC	CASTGQMSGYTF	.	TRBV7-9	TRBJ1-2	few
TGTGCCAGCAGCACGGGAACGATTTCAGCCGAAGCTTTCTTT	CASSTGTISAEAFF	.	TRBV5-8	TRBJ1-1	.
TGTGCCAGCAGCCCGGGTACAGGGAACAGGGAGCTGTTTTTT	CASSPGTGNRELFF	.	TRBV5-6	TRBJ2-2	.
TGTGCCAGCAGTTTATCAGTAGGGGGGGATACGCAGTATTTT	CASSLSVGGDTQYF	.	TRBV27	TRBJ2-3	.
TGTGCCAGCAGCGTTCCCCCATTCCTACAGGGGGGGAGGGACACTGAAGCTTTCTTT	CASSVPPFLQGGRDTEAFF	TRBD1	TRBV27	TRBJ1-1	.
TGTGCCAGCAGCTTGACTACGCGCGCTCGTCATCGGGAAAAACTGTTTTTT	CASSLTTRARHREKLFF	.	TRBV5-8	TRBJ1-4	.
TGTGCCAGCAGTCCCCCTCCGTGGGGGAAGACCCAGTACTTC	CASSPPPWGKTQYF	.	TRBV28	TRBJ2-5	.
TGTGCCAGCAGAGGGACAGGGGGTGGCTACACCTTC	CASRGTGGGYTF	TRBD1	TRBV6-5	TRBJ1-2	.
TGTGCCAGCAGTAAACAGGGTGTTGGGGGCTACACCTTC	CASSKQGVGGYTF	.	TRBV25-1	TRBJ1-2	.
TGTGCCAGCAGTTTATCCCCCGATCTGATTCCCCAGCATTTT	CASSLSPDLIPQHF	.	TRBV27	TRBJ1-5	once
TGTGCCAGTAGTATCACCCTACAAGGTGGAAACACTGAAGCTTTCTTT	CASSITLQGGNTEAFF	.	TRBV19	TRBJ1-1	once
TGTGCCAGCAGTTACTCGTGGGGGCGTATAGACTATGGCTACACCTTC	CASSYSWGRIDYGYTF	.	TRBV6-5	TRBJ1-2	.
TGTGCCAGCAGCTCTTGGACTAGCCGCGAGCTGTTTTTT	CASSSWTSRELFF	TRBD2	TRBV7-9	TRBJ2-2	.
TGTGCCAGCAGTTTGCCAGGGCCGGAGGCCTGGGGCTACACCTTC	CASSLPGPEAWGYTF	.	TRBV11-2	TRBJ1-2	.
TGCGCCAGCAGCTTGGTAACGCGCCGGGACACGCAGTTCTTC	CASSLVTRRDTQFF	.	TRBV5-1	TRBJ2-1	.
TGTGCCAGCAGCCCGGACAGGTCCTATGGTGGCTACACCTTC	CASSPDRSYGGYTF	TRBD1	TRBV6-5	TRBJ1-2	.
TGTGCCAGCGGTCCGGGCGGGAGCCCTTACGAGCAGTACTTC	CASGPGGSPYEQYF	TRBD2	TRBV6-5	TRBJ2-7	.